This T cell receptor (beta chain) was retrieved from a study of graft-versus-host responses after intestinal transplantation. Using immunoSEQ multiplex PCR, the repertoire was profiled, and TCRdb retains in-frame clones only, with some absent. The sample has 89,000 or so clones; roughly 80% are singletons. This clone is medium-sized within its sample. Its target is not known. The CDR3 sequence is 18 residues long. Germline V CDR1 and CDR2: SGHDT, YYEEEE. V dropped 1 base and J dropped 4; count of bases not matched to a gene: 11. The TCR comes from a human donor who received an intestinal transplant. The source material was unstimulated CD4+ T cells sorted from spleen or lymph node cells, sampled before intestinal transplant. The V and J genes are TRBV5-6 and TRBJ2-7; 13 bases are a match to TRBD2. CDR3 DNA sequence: TGTGCCAGCAGCTTGAGGACTAGCGGGGGAACGAGGGGGTACGAGCAGTACTTC. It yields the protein CASSLRTSGGTRGYEQYF.